A single sample gave rise to the 29 T cell receptor beta chains below, sequenced in a study of PD-L1 blockade in urothelial cancer. The time point here: pretreatment peripheral blood. The protocol was immunoSEQ multiplex PCR, while the TCRdb copy is restricted to in-frame clones and leaves out a portion. The sample has around 82,000 clones; less than 90% are singletons. Sequenced here: PBMCs, sampled around atezolizumab (anti-PD-L1) treatment. These receptors all stem from a man in his fifties or sixties with urothelial cancer.

This chain uses TRBV27 with TRBJ2-2; 10 bases match TRBD1. CDR1 is MNHEY and CDR2 is SMNVEV in the germline V gene (reference sequence). V was clipped by 3 bases and J by 5 bases; unmatched bases: 3. This CDR3 is built from 15 residues. The CDR3 DNA sequence: TGTGCCAGCAGTTTTGGGACAGGGGATACCGGGGAGCTGTTTTTT. It encodes CASSFGTGDTGELFF.

This chain joins TRBV6-1 and TRBJ2-3; 12 bases agree with TRBD1. Unmatched junction bases numbered 3, after V lost 7 bases and J lost 1 base. CDR3 length equals 15 residues. Germline CDR1 reads MNHNS; CDR2 reads SASEGT. This chain's CDR3 is CASTGQGAGTDTQYF. The CDR3, as DNA: TGTGCCAGCACGGGACAGGGGGCCGGCACAGATACGCAGTATTTT.

The chain recombines TRBV30 with TRBJ2-7, with 12 bases identical to TRBD2. From germline, CDR1 is GTSNPN and CDR2 SVGIG (reference sequence). The CDR3 loop spans 15 amino acids. V lost 4 bases and J lost 2; bases outside the gene matches: 6. CDR3 amino acids: CAWKAASGGAYEQYF. CDR3 coding DNA: TGTGCCTGGAAGGCGGCTAGCGGGGGGGCCTACGAGCAGTACTTC.

V usage is TRBV2 and J usage is TRBJ2-3; perhaps TRBD2 as D (6 bases). V was trimmed by 7 bases and J by 13 bases, leaving 15 bases between them. CDR1 SNHLY and CDR2 FYNNEI come from the germline V gene. This CDR3 has 11 amino acids. CDR3 bases: TGTGCCAGCACTCGGGGACTCAGGGAGTATTTT. This encodes CASTRGLREYF.

The V gene is TRBV19, the J gene TRBJ2-3; TRBD1 aligns across 9 bases. Germline trimming cut 3 bases from V and 11 bases from J; bases unmatched to any gene: 6. The germline V gene encodes CDR1 LNHDA and CDR2 SQIVND (reference sequence). This CDR3 comprises 13 residues. This chain's CDR3 is CASSIYPDRGQYF. The CDR3 DNA reads TGTGCCAGTAGTATCTACCCGGACAGGGGGCAGTATTTT.

The rearrangement joins TRBV7-2 to TRBJ1-5; D not resolved. The CDR3 has 12 residues. Germline assignment: CDR1 SGHTA and CDR2 FQGNSA. Trimming took off 4 bases at V and 4 bases at J, with 5 bases between the two ends. The chain's CDR3 is CASSSLNQPQHF. DNA of the CDR3: TGTGCCAGCAGCTCTTTAAATCAGCCCCAGCATTTT.

The chain recombines TRBV10-3 with TRBJ2-5; 10 positions agree with TRBD2. Per the germline V gene, CDR1 is ENHRY and CDR2 is SYGVKD. The V segment lost 1 base and the J segment 1 base; nucleotides outside the gene matches: 3. The CDR3 length is 16 residues. The CDR3, as DNA: TGTGCCATCAGTGAGTTCGCTAGCGGGAGCCAAGAGACCCAGTACTTC. As protein: CAISEFASGSQETQYF.

V usage is TRBV30 and J usage is TRBJ1-4; 9 nucleotides line up with TRBD1. Trimming removed 5 bases from V and 4 bases from J; junction bases left unmatched: 8. In germline, CDR1 is GTSNPN, CDR2 SVGIG (reference sequence). The CDR3 covers 15 residues. CDR3 in amino acids: CAWGRGTGNNEKLFF. The CDR3, as DNA: TGTGCCTGGGGGAGGGGGACAGGGAATAATGAAAAACTGTTTTTT.

The genes are TRBV18 and TRBJ2-3, with D possibly being TRBD2 (5 bases). The CDR3 is 15 amino acids. V shed 0 bases and J shed 2 bases, with 9 bases lying between them. Germline V gene data show CDR1 as KGHSH and CDR2 as LQKENI. CDR3 region: CASSPPGRDTDTQYF. As DNA, the CDR3 is TGTGCCAGCTCACCACCGGGGAGAGACACAGATACGCAGTATTTT.

The table lists this clone with a count of one. This chain uses TRBV25-1 with TRBJ1-5; D unclear. V was shortened by 2 bases and J by 0 bases, with 11 bases between the two germline ends. Germline assignment: CDR1 MGHDK and CDR2 SYGVNS. The CDR3 consists of 16 residues. The CDR3 DNA reads as TGTGCCAGCAGTGAAACACGTCAGTATAGCAATCAGCCCCAGCATTTT. It yields the protein CASSETRQYSNQPQHF.

The CDR3 here is CASSGDRGNYGYTF. Written as DNA, the CDR3 is TGTGCCAGCAGTGGGGACAGGGGAAACTATGGCTACACCTTC. V usage is TRBV2 and J usage is TRBJ1-2, with 10 positions matching TRBD1. The junction had 1 base not matched to a gene; V was cut back by 4 bases and J by 2 bases. The CDR3 runs to 14 residues. Germline V gives CDR1 SNHLY, CDR2 FYNNEI.

This clone was observed a single time. The rearrangement links TRBV5-1 to TRBJ2-1; D is ambiguous. CDR1 and CDR2 from the germline V gene are SGHRS and YFSETQ. This CDR3 region has 13 residues. The V and J ends lost 0 bases and 11 bases respectively, with 12 bases between them. The CDR3 nucleotides read TGCGCCAGCAGCTTGGACCTACCCCTTAAGCAGTTCTTC. Amino acid sequence: CASSLDLPLKQFF.

This clone was counted many times. This rearrangement joins TRBV2 to TRBJ2-3; no clear D gene. V shed 6 bases and J shed 5 bases, with 9 bases lying between them. CDR1 is SNHLY, CDR2 FYNNEI, per germline. The CDR3 is 12 residues long. CDR3 DNA: TGTGCCAGCAGACCCGTAGTAGATACGCAGTATTTT. Translation gives CASRPVVDTQYF.

J is TRBJ2-1 and V is TRBV2; TRBD1 might be the D (5 bases). The germline V gene has CDR1 SNHLY and CDR2 FYNNEI. This CDR3 comprises 14 residues. Trimming took 1 base from V and 5 from J, leaving 9 bases between them. The CDR3 is CASSEETANNEQFF. The CDR3 nucleotides read TGTGCCAGCAGTGAAGAGACAGCTAACAATGAGCAGTTCTTC.

The chain joins TRBV6-6 to TRBJ2-7, with D perhaps matching TRBD2 (5 bases). CDR3 length: 15 residues. The V end lost 2 bases, the J end lost 2 bases, and 13 bases lay between the germline ends. Germline values: CDR1 MNHNY, CDR2 SVGAGI (reference sequence). CDR3 DNA sequence: TGTGCCAGCAGTTACGTTCCGGGAAGAGCCTACGAGCAGTACTTC. Its protein product is CASSYVPGRAYEQYF.

This clone has just one count. The chain joins TRBV2 to TRBJ2-7; the D gene is possibly TRBD2 (6 bases). With 1 base removed from V and 6 bases from J, the gap between germline ends came to 19 bases. The CDR3 runs to 16 residues. Germline values: CDR1 SNHLY, CDR2 FYNNEI. CDR3 amino acids: CASSEEGRLGLGEQYF. The CDR3 region has the DNA TGTGCCAGCAGTGAAGAAGGGAGGTTGGGGCTGGGCGAGCAGTACTTC.

This sequence joins TRBV7-7 and TRBJ2-2; 11 nucleotides match TRBD1. The CDR3 consists of 16 residues. Losses at the gene ends were 5 bases for V and 3 bases for J; bases not matched to a gene: 5. CDR1 is SSHAT, CDR2 FNYEAQ, per germline (reference sequence). The CDR3 sequence is CASSPRTGGYTGELFF. The CDR3, as DNA: TGTGCCAGCAGCCCGAGGACAGGGGGCTACACCGGGGAGCTGTTTTTT.

The V and J genes are TRBV5-6 and TRBJ2-7; TRBD1 is a possible D gene (5 bases). The ends were cut back, 2 bases at V and 2 bases at J, with 17 bases in the middle. The CDR3 totals 16 residues. CDR1 and CDR2 (germline): SGHDT, YYEEEE. CDR3 residues: CASSLGDPDLTYEQYF. In DNA form, the CDR3 reads TGTGCCAGCAGCTTAGGGGATCCGGATCTTACCTACGAGCAGTACTTC. Full variable domain (remainder filled in from reference TRBV5-6 and TRBJ2-7): DAGVTQSPTHLIKTRGQQVTLRCSPKSGHDTVSWYQQALGQGPQFIFQYYEEEERQRGNFPDRFSGHQFPNYSSELNVNALLLGDSALYLCASSLGDPDLTYEQYFGPGTRLTVT.

In its sample, this clone was seen a few times. The CDR3 nucleotides are TGTGCCAGTAGTATAGGAGGAAACACTGAAGCTTTCTTT. Its translation: CASSIGGNTEAFF. The chain carries TRBV19 and TRBJ1-1, with unresolved D. The V and J ends lost 1 base and 2 bases respectively, with 5 bases between them. CDR1 and CDR2 (germline): LNHDA, SQIVND (reference sequence). The CDR3 contains 13 residues.

The chain links TRBV5-1 to TRBJ2-3, with D possibly TRBD2 on 6 matching bases. The ends were cut back, 4 bases at V and 2 bases at J, with 11 bases in the middle. There are 14 residues in the CDR3. Germline values: CDR1 SGHRS, CDR2 YFSETQ. The CDR3 is CASSAGTPTDTQYF. For the CDR3, the DNA is TGCGCCAGCAGCGCCGGGACTCCCACAGATACGCAGTATTTT.

For this clone: This CDR3 is also generated by other DNA sequences in the sample. The chain has TRBV19 and TRBJ1-2, with D perhaps matching TRBD1 (5 bases). CDR1 and CDR2 (germline): LNHDA, SQIVND (reference sequence). V gave up 0 bases and J gave up 6 bases, with 8 bases separating them. This CDR3 comprises 13 residues. The DNA of the CDR3 is TGTGCCAGTAGTATAGATCCGGGGGATGGCTACACCTTC. Translation gives CASSIDPGDGYTF.

The J gene is TRBJ2-1, the V gene TRBV10-1; weak D call: TRBD2 (5 bases). Trimming shortened V by 2 bases and J by 6 bases, and 17 bases separated the two germline ends. The CDR3 consists of 16 residues. Germline lookup yields CDR1 WNHNN and CDR2 SYGVQD (reference sequence). In nucleotides, the CDR3 is TGCGCCAGCAGTGAGGTGAAGGGAGTATCGGGCAATGAGCAGTTCTTC. Its translation: CASSEVKGVSGNEQFF.

This chain uses TRBV11-2 with TRBJ2-7; D not certain. V was shortened by 0 bases and J by 6 bases, with 6 bases between the two germline ends. CDR1 is SGHAT, CDR2 FQNNGV, per germline. CDR3 size: 12 residues. The CDR3 protein is CASSLDVVEQYF. CDR3 bases: TGTGCCAGCAGCTTAGATGTCGTCGAGCAGTACTTC. Full variable domain (remainder filled in from reference TRBV11-2 and TRBJ2-7): EAGVAQSPRYKIIEKRQSVAFWCNPISGHATLYWYQQILGQGPKLLIQFQNNGVVDDSQLPKDRFSAERLKGVDSTLKIQPAKLEDSAVYLCASSLDVVEQYFGPGTRLTVT.

This clone was observed once. The V gene is TRBV5-1, the J gene TRBJ1-1, with D uncertain. Germline CDR1 SGHRS, CDR2 YFSETQ. The V gene lost 5 bases and the J gene lost 1 base, with 9 bases spanning the gap. This CDR3 has 13 residues. The CDR3 nucleotides read TGCGCCAGCAGGGAGGCCCAGAACACTGAAGCTTTCTTT. As protein: CASREAQNTEAFF.

J is TRBJ1-3 and V is TRBV4-1; 8 bases line up with TRBD1. J gave up 0 bases and V 0 bases, and 7 bases lay outside the gene matches. CDR1 is MGHRA and CDR2 is YSYEKL in the germline V gene. The CDR3 loop spans 18 amino acids. The CDR3 loop reads CASSQDPGGTASGNTIYF. DNA of the CDR3: TGCGCCAGCAGCCAAGATCCAGGGGGCACTGCCTCTGGAAACACCATATATTTT.

CDR3 amino acids: CASSPRWEAKNIQYF. The CDR3 coding sequence is TGTGCCAGCTCGCCAAGGTGGGAGGCCAAAAACATTCAGTACTTC. The genes are TRBV6-5 and TRBJ2-4; D might be TRBD2 (5 bases). Looked up from germline, CDR1 is MNHEY and CDR2 is SVGAGI. The CDR3 loop spans 15 amino acids. The V end lost 8 bases, the J end lost 1 base, and 15 bases lay between the germline ends.

The chain carries TRBV6-1 and TRBJ1-2; 7 bases match TRBD1. Germline V gene sequence: CDR1 MNHNS, CDR2 SASEGT. Germline trimming cut 4 bases from V and 7 bases from J; bases unmatched to any gene: 6. CDR3 length equals 13 residues. The CDR3 region is CASSATGLVGYTF. The CDR3 DNA is TGTGCCAGCAGTGCGACAGGGTTGGTTGGCTACACCTTC.

The chain recombines TRBV27 with TRBJ1-6; a weak D match, TRBD1 (6 bases). The V and J ends lost 7 bases and 0 bases respectively, with 16 bases between them. The CDR3 has 17 amino acids. The germline CDR1 and CDR2 sequences are MNHEY and SMNVEV (reference sequence). The CDR3 DNA sequence: TGTGCCAGCACCATAAGGGGAGGGGGCTCCTATAATTCACCCCTCCACTTT. This encodes CASTIRGGGSYNSPLHF.

This clone appeared a single time. CDR3 in amino acids: CASSSLGGSTDTQYF. CDR3 sequence (DNA): TGTGCCAGCAGCTCCCTGGGAGGTAGCACAGATACGCAGTATTTT. J is TRBJ2-3 and V is TRBV7-2; perhaps TRBD2 as D (6 bases). The germline V gene encodes CDR1 SGHTA and CDR2 FQGNSA. Trimming shortened V by 4 bases and J by 0 bases, and 11 bases separated the two germline ends. The CDR3 sequence is 15 residues long.